These 8 T cell receptor beta chains originate from one sample sequenced in a study of T cell responses to AZD1222 COVID-19 vaccine. Some clones are missing from TCRdb's copy, which holds only in-frame ones; the method was immunoSEQ multiplex PCR. The table records some 200,000 clones, approximately 90% of them present only once. The sample in question was peripheral blood, obtained on day 0 of AZD1222 vaccination. The receptors were sampled from an adult in good health.

The V and J genes are TRBV6-1 and TRBJ2-2; no reliable D call. From germline, CDR1 is MNHNS and CDR2 SASEGT. Deletions cut 3 bases from V and 0 bases from J, with 11 bases between. CDR3 size: 16 residues. CDR3 residues: CASSEKHRSNTGELFF. The CDR3, as DNA: TGTGCCAGCAGTGAGAAACATCGGTCGAACACCGGGGAGCTGTTTTTT.

The gene calls are TRBV30 and TRBJ2-1, with D possibly TRBD2 on 5 matching bases. Germline V CDR1 and CDR2: GTSNPN, SVGIG (reference sequence). The V and J ends lost 5 bases and 7 bases respectively, with 12 bases between them. The CDR3 has 12 amino acids. The CDR3: CAWGRSGNEQFF. CDR3 nucleotide sequence: TGTGCCTGGGGCCGCTCGGGGAATGAGCAGTTCTTC.

The rearrangement links TRBV7-2 to TRBJ1-5; D is uncertain. CDR1 and CDR2 from the germline V gene are SGHTA and FQGNSA. CDR3 length: 13 amino acids. Trimming cost V 5 bases and J 5 bases, with 10 bases left between them. As DNA, the CDR3 is TGTGCCAGCAGCCTGGCGGTGGATCAGCCCCAGCATTTT. Translating gives CASSLAVDQPQHF. The variable domain in full, completed from reference TRBV7-2 and TRBJ1-5, reads GAGVSQSPSNKVTEKGKDVELRCDPISGHTALYWYRQSLGQGLEFLIYFQGNSAPDKSGLPSDRFSAERTGGSVSTLTIQRTQQEDSAVYLCASSLAVDQPQHFGDGTRLSIL.

V usage is TRBV24-1 and J usage is TRBJ2-7; D possibly matches TRBD1 or TRBD2 (5 bases each). Trimming took 10 bases from V and 0 from J, leaving 9 bases between them. There are 12 residues in the CDR3. From germline, CDR1 is KGHDR and CDR2 SFDVKD. CDR3 bases: TGTGCCACTGGGGACGGCTCCTACGAGCAGTACTTC. Amino acid sequence: CATGDGSYEQYF.

V is TRBV5-4 and J is TRBJ2-7; TRBD1 agrees at 9 bases. This CDR3 is built from 15 residues. CDR1 and CDR2 (germline): SGHNT, YYREEE (reference sequence). Trimming at V came to 3 bases and at J to 6 bases, leaving 10 bases not matched to a gene. The CDR3 DNA is TGTGCCAGCAGCTCTCGGGGACAGGGTGACTCCGAGCAGTACTTC. This gives the protein CASSSRGQGDSEQYF.

The chain carries TRBV5-1 and TRBJ1-2; 12 nucleotides align to TRBD1. V gave up 0 bases and J gave up 8 bases; unmatched junction bases: 8. The CDR3 is made up of 16 amino acids. The germline V gene encodes CDR1 SGHRS and CDR2 YFSETQ. DNA for the CDR3: TGCGCCAGCAGCTTGGGTCATCTGGGGACAGGGGGCGGCTACACCTTC. Translation: CASSLGHLGTGGGYTF.

This clone was seen once. The chain links TRBV2 to TRBJ2-1; maybe TRBD2 (7 bases). From germline, CDR1 is SNHLY and CDR2 FYNNEI. V shed 6 bases and J shed 0 bases, with 12 bases lying between them. The CDR3 contains 15 residues. The CDR3 spells CASSGGPSSYNEQFF. CDR3 in DNA: TGTGCCAGCAGCGGGGGGCCGAGCTCCTACAATGAGCAGTTCTTC.

The chain is built from TRBV28 and TRBJ1-5; D gene ambiguous. Germline loops: CDR1 MDHEN, CDR2 SYDVKM. The CDR3 runs 14 residues. V dropped 5 bases and J dropped 3 bases, with 11 bases sitting between them. The CDR3 reads CASSLGLVNQPQHF. CDR3 nucleotide sequence: TGTGCCAGCAGTCTTGGACTGGTCAATCAGCCCCAGCATTTT. The variable domain in full, completed from reference TRBV28 and TRBJ1-5, reads DVKVTQSSRYLVKRTGEKVFLECVQDMDHENMFWYRQDPGLGLRLIYFSYDVKMKEKGDIPEGYSVSREKKERFSLILESASTNQTSMYLCASSLGLVNQPQHFGDGTRLSIL.